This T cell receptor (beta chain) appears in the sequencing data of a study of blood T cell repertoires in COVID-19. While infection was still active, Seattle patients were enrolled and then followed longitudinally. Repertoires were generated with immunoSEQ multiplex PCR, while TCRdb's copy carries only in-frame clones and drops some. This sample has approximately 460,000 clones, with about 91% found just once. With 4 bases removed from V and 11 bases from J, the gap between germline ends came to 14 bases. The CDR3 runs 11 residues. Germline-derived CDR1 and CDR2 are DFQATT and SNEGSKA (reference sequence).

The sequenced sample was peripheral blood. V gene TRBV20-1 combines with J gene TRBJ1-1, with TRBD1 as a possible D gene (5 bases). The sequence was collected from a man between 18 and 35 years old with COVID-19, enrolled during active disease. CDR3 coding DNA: TGCAGTGCTATTAGGACACACCTGGCTTTCTTT. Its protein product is CSAIRTHLAFF.